The 20 T cell receptor beta chains in this list originate from one sample, sequenced in a study of cytomegalovirus exposure and HLA in healthy donors. PCR employed 60 Vbeta and 13 Jbeta primers. Assay: immunoSEQ multiplex PCR; the TCRdb copy retains only in-frame clones and omits some. The sample lists 100,000 to 150,000 clones, around 77% occurring once. Material for sequencing was PBMCs. The receptors were sampled from a middle-aged man in good health and CMV-seropositive.

This clone has just a few counts. The genes are TRBV4-3 and TRBJ1-4, with D unresolved. The V end lost 1 base, the J end lost 7 bases, and 19 bases lay between the germline ends. This CDR3 contains 17 residues. The germline V gene has CDR1 LGHNA and CDR2 YSLEER. The CDR3 loop reads CASSQAKGSSGGEKLFF. The DNA of the CDR3 is TGCGCCAGCAGCCAAGCGAAAGGTTCCTCCGGAGGTGAAAAACTGTTTTTT.

The chain couples TRBV6-6 to TRBJ2-1; the D gene is possibly TRBD2 (7 bases). Per the germline V gene, CDR1 is MNHNY and CDR2 is SVGAGI (reference sequence). V lost 5 bases and J lost 11, with 13 bases in between. The CDR3 has 12 amino acids. In DNA, the CDR3 is TGTGCCAGCAGTCCACCGGGGGGCCAGCAGTTCTTC. Translated: CASSPPGGQQFF.

A few counts support this clone. The chain is built from TRBV2 and TRBJ1-1, with a weak D call TRBD1 (5 bases). V was cut by 6 bases and J by 4 bases, with 18 bases left in between. The germline V gene encodes CDR1 SNHLY and CDR2 FYNNEI. The CDR3 totals 15 residues. CDR3 sequence: CASSERRPGLTEAFF. In DNA form, the CDR3 reads TGTGCCAGCAGCGAAAGAAGACCAGGGCTCACTGAAGCTTTCTTT.

With regard to this clone: Other DNA sequences in the sample encode the same CDR3. V gene TRBV2 combines with J gene TRBJ1-1; D possibly corresponds to TRBD1 (6 bases). V was clipped by 4 bases and J by 4 bases, with 10 bases between them. The length of the CDR3 is 13 residues. From germline, CDR1 is SNHLY and CDR2 FYNNEI. The CDR3 loop reads CASSGEGGTEAFF. In nucleotides, the CDR3 is TGTGCCAGCAGTGGGGAGGGGGGCACTGAAGCTTTCTTT. Full variable domain (remainder filled in from reference TRBV2 and TRBJ1-1): EPEVTQTPSHQVTQMGQEVILRCVPISNHLYFYWYRQILGQKVEFLVSFYNNEISEKSEIFDDQFSVERPDGSNFTLKIRSTKLEDSAMYFCASSGEGGTEAFFGQGTRLTVV.

This chain joins TRBV14 and TRBJ2-7; no clear D. Germline CDR1 reads SGHDN; CDR2 reads FVKESK. The CDR3 covers 12 residues. V shed 3 bases and J shed 6 bases, with 9 bases lying between them. The CDR3 bases are TGTGCCAGCAGCCAGAGTCTAACCGAGCAGTACTTC. Its translation: CASSQSLTEQYF.

This clone is medium-sized (0.01 to 0.1%) within its sample. CDR3 residues: CASSETGAAEAFF. In nucleotides, the CDR3 is TGTGCCAGCAGTGAAACAGGGGCCGCTGAAGCTTTCTTT. The chain recombines TRBV6-1 with TRBJ1-1; 7 positions match TRBD1. CDR3 size: 13 residues. V trimming: 2 bases; J trimming: 6 bases; junction bases outside the gene matches: 3. The germline V gene has CDR1 MNHNS and CDR2 SASEGT.

The DNA for the CDR3 is TGTGCCAGCAGCTTAGTAGCGGGAAAAGGGAACATTCAGTACTTC. This codes for CASSLVAGKGNIQYF. The J gene is TRBJ2-4, the V gene TRBV11-2; 8 positions match TRBD2. The V gene end was trimmed by 1 base and the J gene end by 7 bases; junction bases not matched to a gene: 6. The CDR3 has 15 amino acids. CDR1 and CDR2 from the germline V gene are SGHAT and FQNNGV.

This clone appeared a single time. The chain employs TRBV5-6 and TRBJ1-1; 9 nucleotides agree with TRBD1. The CDR3 sequence is 15 residues long. J lost 7 bases, V lost 2 bases, and 9 bases had no gene match. Germline values: CDR1 SGHDT, CDR2 YYEEEE. The CDR3 DNA is TGTGCCAGCAGCTTTAGGACAGGGGCCTACGTTGAAGCTTTCTTT. It codes for CASSFRTGAYVEAFF.

The chain recombines TRBV4-3 with TRBJ2-6; 10 nucleotides line up with TRBD1. Germline trimming cut 1 base from V and 0 bases from J; bases unmatched to any gene: 3. The CDR3 is 18 amino acids. Germline CDR1 LGHNA, CDR2 YSLEER. The DNA for the CDR3 is TGCGCCAGCAGCCAAGGGACAGGGGGTTTCTCTGGGGCCAACGTCCTGACTTTC. Translated: CASSQGTGGFSGANVLTF.

The chain couples TRBV5-8 to TRBJ1-3, with D possibly TRBD1 on 6 matching bases. This CDR3 contains 14 residues. Germline V lookup: CDR1 SGHTS, CDR2 YDEGEE. Deletions cut 2 bases from V and 3 bases from J, with 9 bases between. In nucleotides, the CDR3 is TGTGCCAGCAGCTTCAGGGGAAATGGAAACACCATATATTTT. This sequence encodes CASSFRGNGNTIYF.

This sequence joins TRBV11-2 and TRBJ1-1, with D perhaps TRBD1 (5 bases). The CDR3 is made up of 14 amino acids. The germline V gene encodes CDR1 SGHAT and CDR2 FQNNGV. Trimming pared 5 bases from V and 7 bases from J, leaving 17 bases between. CDR3 loop: CASSGGGSRNEAFF. DNA for the CDR3: TGTGCCAGCAGCGGGGGGGGAAGTAGAAATGAAGCTTTCTTT. Full variable domain (rest looked up from reference TRBV11-2 and TRBJ1-1): EAGVAQSPRYKIIEKRQSVAFWCNPISGHATLYWYQQILGQGPKLLIQFQNNGVVDDSQLPKDRFSAERLKGVDSTLKIQPAKLEDSAVYLCASSGGGSRNEAFFGQGTRLTVV.

This clone has a single count. This chain joins TRBV7-9 and TRBJ2-3; no firm D call. V lost 8 bases, J lost 5 bases, and 20 bases lay in between. The CDR3 consists of 15 residues. Per the germline V gene, CDR1 is SEHNR and CDR2 is FQNEAQ (reference sequence). CDR3 nucleotide sequence: TGTGCCAGCGGCCAGTGGCGGCCACGAGGAGATACGCAGTATTTT. Translating gives CASGQWRPRGDTQYF.

The chain links TRBV6-1 to TRBJ2-5; 8 bases are a match to TRBD1. There are 14 residues in the CDR3. Germline CDR1 and CDR2: MNHNS and SASEGT. J lost 4 bases, V lost 4 bases, and 5 bases had no gene match. The CDR3, as DNA: TGTGCCAGCAGTGGGACAGGGTTTGGAGAGACCCAGTACTTC. This translates into CASSGTGFGETQYF.

The chain couples TRBV9 to TRBJ2-1; TRBD1 matches 9 bases. This CDR3 is 16 amino acids long. V trimming: 0 bases; J trimming: 7 bases; junction bases outside the gene matches: 8. Germline CDR1 and CDR2: SGDLS and YYNGEE. The CDR3 is CASSVGGGQGLNEQFF. In nucleotides, the CDR3 is TGTGCCAGCAGCGTAGGAGGGGGACAGGGTCTAAATGAGCAGTTCTTC.

V usage is TRBV4-3 and J usage is TRBJ1-1; D is unclear. V gave up 3 bases and J gave up 6 bases, with 14 bases separating them. Germline CDR1 is LGHNA and CDR2 is YSLEER. The CDR3 extends over 14 amino acids. Here the CDR3 DNA reads TGCGCCAGCAGCCACCGAGGGTCCACGGCTGAAGCTTTCTTT. Translation: CASSHRGSTAEAFF.

This chain joins TRBV7-9 and TRBJ1-1; possible D gene TRBD1, 6 bases. Trimming stripped 6 bases from V and 5 bases from J, with 13 bases between. CDR1 and CDR2 from the germline V gene are SEHNR and FQNEAQ (reference sequence). The CDR3 length is 13 residues. This chain's CDR3 is CASSSFQGTEAFF. DNA for the CDR3: TGTGCCAGCAGTTCATTCCAGGGGACTGAAGCTTTCTTT.

The V call is TRBV7-9, the J call TRBJ2-3; D possibly corresponds to TRBD2 (5 bases). The CDR3 consists of 15 residues. CDR1 and CDR2 from the germline V gene are SEHNR and FQNEAQ (reference sequence). Trimming pared 3 bases from V and 0 bases from J, leaving 10 bases between. In nucleotides, the CDR3 is TGTGCCAGCAGCTTTGGTGGAGGTAGCACAGATACGCAGTATTTT. It is translated as CASSFGGGSTDTQYF. Together with reference TRBV7-9 and TRBJ2-3, the CDR3 gives the full variable domain: DTGVSQNPRHKITKRGQNVTFRCDPISEHNRLYWYRQTLGQGPEFLTYFQNEAQLEKSRLLSDRFSAERPKGSFSTLEIQRTEQGDSAMYLCASSFGGGSTDTQYFGPGTRLTVL.

This clone was seen a handful of times. The chain is built from TRBV19 and TRBJ1-2, with a possible D match to TRBD1 (6 bases). In germline, CDR1 is LNHDA, CDR2 SQIVND (reference sequence). Trimming took 6 bases from V and 2 from J, leaving 13 bases between them. This CDR3 has 14 amino acids. The CDR3 DNA reads as TGTGCCAGTAGACACTCCAGGGGAAACTATGGCTACACCTTC. As protein: CASRHSRGNYGYTF.

This clone has just a few counts. The rearrangement uses TRBV14 and TRBJ2-3; 10 nucleotides agree with TRBD2. CDR1 and CDR2 (germline): SGHDN, FVKESK. The CDR3 length is 16 residues. The J segment lost 5 bases and the V segment lost 2 bases, leaving 7 bases of the junction unmatched. The CDR3 spells CASSQRTSGLVDTQYF. The CDR3 nucleotides are TGTGCCAGCAGCCAACGGACTAGCGGATTGGTAGATACGCAGTATTTT.

The chain couples TRBV6-5 to TRBJ1-3; TRBD1 might be the D (5 bases). This CDR3 has 14 residues. The germline V and J ends were trimmed by 7 bases and 1 base, with 11 bases remaining between them. CDR1 and CDR2 from the germline V gene are MNHEY and SVGAGI. This CDR3 is CASTDNRSGNTIYF. In DNA form, the CDR3 reads TGTGCCAGCACGGACAACCGTTCTGGAAACACCATATATTTT.